A single sample is the source of the 32 T cell receptor beta chains below, sequenced in a study of T cell responses to AZD1222 COVID-19 vaccine. TCRdb keeps only in-frame clones here, not all; method: immunoSEQ multiplex PCR. This sample has about 140,000 clones, with around 90% found just once. The material sequenced was peripheral blood, taken 28 days after the second dose of the MenACWY control vaccine. The receptors were gathered from an adult who received the MenACWY meningococcal vaccine as a control.

This clone was observed once. The chain combines TRBV3-1 (or the pseudogene TRBV3-2) with TRBJ2-5; no clear D gene. Germline values: CDR1 LGHDT, CDR2 YNNKEL (reference sequence). The CDR3 runs 12 residues. Trimming shortened V by 8 bases and J by 5 bases, and 12 bases separated the two germline ends. The CDR3 sequence: CASEGVYETQYF. CDR3 DNA: TGTGCCAGCGAAGGCGTTTATGAGACCCAGTACTTC.

For the CDR3, the DNA is TGTGCCAGCAGTTTGCTTCAGAATGAAAAACTGTTTTTT. It yields the protein CASSLLQNEKLFF. The chain links TRBV28 to TRBJ1-4, with no clear D. The CDR3 contains 13 residues. Per germline, CDR1 MDHEN and CDR2 SYDVKM. Trimming took 3 bases from V and 5 from J, leaving 7 bases between them.

The CDR3: CASSITGLASNEQFF. The CDR3 DNA is TGTGCCAGCTCAATTACGGGACTAGCGTCGAATGAGCAGTTCTTC. The chain combines TRBV18 with TRBJ2-1, with TRBD2 matching over 10 bases. CDR1 is KGHSH and CDR2 is LQKENI in the germline V gene. This CDR3 contains 15 residues. V trimming: 5 bases; J trimming: 7 bases; junction bases outside the gene matches: 8.

The V gene is TRBV6-6, the J gene TRBJ2-7, with 14 bases matching TRBD2. The CDR3 contains 17 residues. V was pared by 5 bases and J by 5 bases, with 11 bases of the junction left unmatched. Per germline, CDR1 MNHNY and CDR2 SVGAGI (reference sequence). The CDR3 reads CASSQPGLAGVRNEQYF. The CDR3 DNA reads TGTGCCAGCAGTCAACCGGGACTAGCGGGAGTAAGGAACGAGCAGTACTTC.

The J gene is TRBJ2-1, the V gene TRBV28; tentative D call: TRBD2 (5 bases). This CDR3 spans 15 amino acids. Germline assignment: CDR1 MDHEN and CDR2 SYDVKM. Trimming took off 3 bases at V and 2 bases at J, with 11 bases between the two ends. The CDR3 coding sequence is TGTGCCAGCAGTTTCTCAGGACTTACCTACAATGAGCAGTTCTTC. This encodes CASSFSGLTYNEQFF.

This chain uses TRBV7-2 with TRBJ2-1; tentative D call: TRBD2 (6 bases). This CDR3 has 14 residues. Per the germline V gene, CDR1 is SGHTA and CDR2 is FQGNSA. V lost 5 bases and J 7 bases, leaving 15 bases between the germline ends. In DNA, the CDR3 is TGTGCCAGCAGCAATCCCGGGACTCAGAATGAGCAGTTCTTC. The encoded protein is CASSNPGTQNEQFF.

The J gene is TRBJ1-2, the V gene TRBV28; no clear D gene. Germline V gene data show CDR1 as MDHEN and CDR2 as SYDVKM. The CDR3 has 15 residues. The V and J ends lost 4 bases and 7 bases respectively, with 19 bases between them. The CDR3 region is CASSSSPATIGGYTF. In DNA form, the CDR3 reads TGTGCCAGCAGTTCCTCCCCGGCCACGATCGGTGGCTACACCTTC.

The rearrangement joins TRBV15 to TRBJ1-1; 10 nucleotides agree with TRBD1. The CDR3 consists of 15 residues. Losses at the gene ends were 4 bases for V and 10 bases for J; bases not matched to a gene: 12. The germline V gene encodes CDR1 LNHNV and CDR2 YYDKDF (reference sequence). CDR3 nucleotides: TGTGCCACCAGCATTGGGACAGGGGTTACGGCCGGAGCTTTCTTT. Translated, it gives CATSIGTGVTAGAFF.

The J gene is TRBJ1-2, the V gene TRBV24-1; D not certain. V lost 5 bases and J 6 bases, leaving 12 bases between the germline ends. The CDR3 has 13 amino acids. CDR1 and CDR2 from the germline V gene are KGHDR and SFDVKD. The CDR3: CATSAVYFDGYTF. CDR3 DNA: TGTGCCACCAGTGCCGTTTATTTTGATGGCTACACCTTC.

CDR3 region: CASRQGAGNTIYF. CDR3 nucleotide sequence: TGTGCCAGCAGGCAGGGGGCTGGAAACACCATATATTTT. The chain is built from TRBV28 and TRBJ1-3, with TRBD1 identical over 7 bases. The CDR3 consists of 13 residues. Per germline, CDR1 MDHEN and CDR2 SYDVKM. The V and J ends lost 6 bases and 2 bases, in that order; junction bases with no gene match: 1. Complete variable domain (other parts from reference TRBV28 and TRBJ1-3): DVKVTQSSRYLVKRTGEKVFLECVQDMDHENMFWYRQDPGLGLRLIYFSYDVKMKEKGDIPEGYSVSREKKERFSLILESASTNQTSMYLCASRQGAGNTIYFGEGSWLTVV.

The chain links TRBV27 to TRBJ1-1, with 9 bases identical to TRBD1. CDR3 length: 16 residues. The V and J ends lost 6 bases and 0 bases, in that order; junction bases with no gene match: 8. Germline assignment: CDR1 MNHEY and CDR2 SMNVEV (reference sequence). The CDR3 nucleotides are TGTGCCAGCAGCCTCCTTGGACAGGGGATGAACACTGAAGCTTTCTTT. Encoded protein: CASSLLGQGMNTEAFF.

This chain connects TRBV14 to TRBJ1-1; D remains ambiguous. The CDR3 has 11 residues. The ends were cut back, 4 bases at V and 7 bases at J, with 7 bases in the middle. Germline CDR1 reads SGHDN; CDR2 reads FVKESK. CDR3 sequence: CASSLAGEAFF. The CDR3 region has the DNA TGTGCCAGCAGCCTCGCTGGTGAAGCTTTCTTT.

Written as DNA, the CDR3 is TGTGCCAGCAGCTTCGGACTTGGCGGCTACGAGCAGTACTTC. Translated: CASSFGLGGYEQYF. The chain employs TRBV11-1 and TRBJ2-7; a weak D match, TRBD2 (5 bases). Per the germline V gene, CDR1 is SGHAT and CDR2 is FQDESV (reference sequence). This CDR3 spans 14 amino acids. Trimming cost V 3 bases and J 3 bases, with 12 bases left between them.

V and J are TRBV27 and TRBJ2-3; D remains ambiguous. Trimming left V 3 bases short and J 4 bases short, with 11 bases between. Germline CDR1 reads MNHEY; CDR2 reads SMNVEV (reference sequence). CDR3 length equals 14 residues. This chain's CDR3 is CASSFVGYADTQYF. CDR3 DNA: TGTGCCAGCAGTTTCGTGGGGTATGCAGATACGCAGTATTTT.

The V call is TRBV18, the J call TRBJ1-2; D perhaps matches TRBD1 (5 bases). V lost 5 bases and J lost 1, with 8 bases in between. From germline, CDR1 is KGHSH and CDR2 LQKENI. This CDR3 is 13 amino acids long. For the CDR3, the DNA is TGTGCCAGCTCAGGGACGGTTAACTATGGCTACACCTTC. Its protein is CASSGTVNYGYTF.

V gene TRBV6-5 combines with J gene TRBJ2-7; D is ambiguous. Germline values: CDR1 MNHEY, CDR2 SVGAGI. This CDR3 has 12 residues. Between the trimmed V and J ends, which lost 6 bases and 2 bases, there was a span of 8 bases. The CDR3 is CASRDLTYEQYF. The CDR3 nucleotides are TGTGCCAGCAGGGACCTGACCTACGAGCAGTACTTC.

The rearrangement links TRBV6-2 or TRBV6-3 to TRBJ2-7, with 10 bases lining up with TRBD1. V lost 2 bases and J lost 1; bases outside the gene matches: 5. The CDR3 is 16 residues long. Germline values: CDR1 MNHEY, CDR2 SVGEGT. The CDR3 region has the DNA TGTGCCAGCAGTTACGAGACAGGGGGCGCTTCCTACGAGCAGTACTTC. Encoded protein: CASSYETGGASYEQYF.

The chain carries TRBV7-2 and TRBJ2-1; 16 positions match TRBD2. CDR1 is SGHTA, CDR2 FQGNSA, per germline. This CDR3 is built from 17 residues. V lost 0 bases and J lost 9; bases outside the gene matches: 5. The CDR3 here is CASSLAGLAGGPGEQFF. CDR3 nucleotide sequence: TGTGCCAGCAGCTTAGCGGGACTAGCGGGAGGGCCTGGTGAGCAGTTCTTC.

The chain uses TRBV7-3 and TRBJ2-2; D gene unclear. CDR1 and CDR2 from the germline V gene are SGHTA and FQGTGA. Trimming shortened V by 4 bases and J by 4 bases, and 10 bases separated the two germline ends. This CDR3 is built from 14 residues. The CDR3 spells CASSSLSSTGELFF. CDR3 coding DNA: TGTGCCAGCAGCTCCTTGTCCTCCACCGGGGAGCTGTTTTTT.

This sequence joins TRBV12-5 and TRBJ1-5; a possible D gene is TRBD1 (6 bases). The germline V and J ends were trimmed by 4 bases and 5 bases, with 15 bases remaining between them. There are 15 residues in the CDR3. CDR1 LGHNT and CDR2 FRNRAP come from the germline V gene. The CDR3 DNA reads as TGTGCTAGTGGTTCCACAGGGTGGGCGGATCAGCCCCAGCATTTT. This encodes CASGSTGWADQPQHF.

The V and J genes are TRBV16 and TRBJ2-3; possibly TRBD2 for D (6 bases). The CDR3 has 16 amino acids. Germline CDR1 and CDR2: KGHSY and FQNENV. V lost 4 bases and J 8 bases, leaving 22 bases between the germline ends. The CDR3 spells CASSLNGVRGAGTQYF. CDR3 sequence (DNA): TGTGCCAGCAGCCTGAATGGGGTACGCGGGGCCGGTACGCAGTATTTT.

The chain combines TRBV7-3 with TRBJ2-1; TRBD2 agrees at 11 bases. V lost 4 bases to trimming and J lost 5 bases; unmatched junction nucleotides: 4. The CDR3 sequence is 15 residues long. The V gene's germline CDR1 is SGHTA and CDR2 FQGTGA. The chain's CDR3 is CASSSRLAGNNEQFF. The CDR3 nucleotides read TGTGCCAGCAGCTCCAGACTAGCGGGAAACAATGAGCAGTTCTTC. The entire variable domain, with the rest obtained from reference TRBV7-3 and TRBJ2-1, is as follows: GAGVSQTPSNKVTEKGKYVELRCDPISGHTALYWYRQSLGQGPEFLIYFQGTGAADDSGLPNDRFFAVRPEGSVSTLKIQRTERGDSAVYLCASSSRLAGNNEQFFGPGTRLTVL.

CDR3: CASSQIGRGGRDEQFF. CDR3 bases: TGCGCCAGCAGCCAAATTGGGCGGGGGGGCCGCGATGAGCAGTTCTTC. V gene TRBV4-3 combines with J gene TRBJ2-1, with 9 bases that match TRBD2. CDR1 and CDR2 from the germline V gene are LGHNA and YSLEER. The V and J ends lost 2 bases and 8 bases, in that order; junction bases with no gene match: 10. This CDR3 region has 16 residues.

The chain links TRBV29-1 to TRBJ2-2, with 7 bases lining up with TRBD1. Germline V gene data show CDR1 as SQVTM and CDR2 as ANQGSEA. The V and J ends lost 5 bases and 1 base, in that order; junction bases with no gene match: 1. The CDR3 spans 13 residues. The CDR3 protein is CSVRQGNTGELFF. Written as DNA, the CDR3 is TGCAGCGTTCGACAGGGGAACACCGGGGAGCTGTTTTTT.

This clone was recorded a few times. The chain is built from TRBV11-2 and TRBJ2-7; D remains unclear. The germline V gene has CDR1 SGHAT and CDR2 FQNNGV. Trimming took 5 bases from V and 5 from J, leaving 22 bases between them. This CDR3 has 16 residues. CDR3: CASSLGRFLELDEQYF. In DNA, the CDR3 is TGTGCCAGCAGCCTAGGACGGTTTTTGGAATTGGACGAGCAGTACTTC. Supplemented by reference TRBV11-2 and TRBJ2-7, the full variable domain reads EAGVAQSPRYKIIEKRQSVAFWCNPISGHATLYWYQQILGQGPKLLIQFQNNGVVDDSQLPKDRFSAERLKGVDSTLKIQPAKLEDSAVYLCASSLGRFLELDEQYFGPGTRLTVT.

The rearrangement links TRBV4-3 to TRBJ2-2; possible D gene TRBD2, 5 bases. Per the germline V gene, CDR1 is LGHNA and CDR2 is YSLEER. This CDR3 contains 15 residues. Trimming took off 1 base at V and 2 bases at J, with 8 bases between the two ends. The DNA of the CDR3 is TGCGCCAGCAGCCAAGGGGGAGCTAACACCGGGGAGCTGTTTTTT. As protein: CASSQGGANTGELFF.

CDR3 DNA: TGTGCCTGGGACAGTGACAGGCAGACCCAGTACTTC. Its protein is CAWDSDRQTQYF. This rearrangement joins TRBV30 to TRBJ2-5, with D maybe TRBD1 (6 bases). The germline gives CDR1 GTSNPN, CDR2 SVGIG (reference sequence). The CDR3 runs 12 residues. Deletions cut 5 bases from V and 6 bases from J, with 13 bases between.

This chain joins TRBV11-2 and TRBJ2-1; 9 nucleotides agree with TRBD1. The CDR3 covers 18 residues. From germline, CDR1 is SGHAT and CDR2 FQNNGV. The trim removed 1 base at V and 3 bases at J, leaving 10 bases unmatched. The CDR3 nucleotides read TGTGCCAGCAGCTTAGCCCCCGCGGGACAGGGTTTCTACAATGAGCAGTTCTTC. This sequence encodes CASSLAPAGQGFYNEQFF. The full variable domain, rest sourced from reference TRBV11-2 and TRBJ2-1, is EAGVAQSPRYKIIEKRQSVAFWCNPISGHATLYWYQQILGQGPKLLIQFQNNGVVDDSQLPKDRFSAERLKGVDSTLKIQPAKLEDSAVYLCASSLAPAGQGFYNEQFFGPGTRLTVL.

The rearrangement links TRBV2 to TRBJ1-1; TRBD1 matches 7 bases. V dropped 3 bases and J dropped 5; count of bases not matched to a gene: 9. This CDR3 is built from 15 residues. The germline V gene encodes CDR1 SNHLY and CDR2 FYNNEI. For the CDR3, the DNA is TGTGCCAGCAGTGAGGACAGGTCCGAAGGTACTGAAGCTTTCTTT. Translating gives CASSEDRSEGTEAFF.

V usage is TRBV30 and J usage is TRBJ2-7, with D possibly matching TRBD2 (5 bases). The V and J ends lost 1 base and 5 bases respectively, with 18 bases between them. Germline assignment: CDR1 GTSNPN and CDR2 SVGIG (reference sequence). The CDR3 totals 15 residues. CDR3 sequence: CAWSGSPGVGDEQYF. CDR3 coding DNA: TGTGCCTGGAGTGGAAGCCCCGGAGTCGGGGACGAGCAGTACTTC.

The chain is built from TRBV6-2 or TRBV6-3 and TRBJ2-1; TRBD2 matches 14 bases. The length of the CDR3 is 20 residues. Germline loops: CDR1 MNHEY, CDR2 SVGEGT. With 5 bases clipped from V and 2 bases from J, the junction kept 14 bases outside the gene matches. CDR3 amino acids: CASSPSTSGRAWTPYNEQFF. The CDR3 bases are TGTGCCAGCAGTCCCTCGACTAGCGGGAGGGCCTGGACCCCCTACAATGAGCAGTTCTTC.

This clone was detected only once. The V call is TRBV27, the J call TRBJ2-7; no clear D. Germline V gene data show CDR1 as MNHEY and CDR2 as SMNVEV (reference sequence). CDR3 length: 15 amino acids. V was trimmed by 4 bases and J by 0 bases, leaving 13 bases between them. The CDR3 nucleotides are TGTGCCAGCAGTTCGCGCCGCGGAAGCTCCTACGAGCAGTACTTC. Protein product: CASSSRRGSSYEQYF.